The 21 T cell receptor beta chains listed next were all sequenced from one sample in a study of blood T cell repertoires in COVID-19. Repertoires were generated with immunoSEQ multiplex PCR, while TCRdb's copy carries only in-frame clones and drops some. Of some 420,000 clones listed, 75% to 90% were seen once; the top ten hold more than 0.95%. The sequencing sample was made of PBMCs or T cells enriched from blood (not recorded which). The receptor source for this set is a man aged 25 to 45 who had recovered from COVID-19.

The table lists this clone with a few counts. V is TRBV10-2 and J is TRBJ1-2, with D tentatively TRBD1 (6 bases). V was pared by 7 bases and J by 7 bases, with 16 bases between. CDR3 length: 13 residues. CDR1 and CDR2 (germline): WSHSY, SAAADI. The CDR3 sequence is CASTSLKGVGYTF. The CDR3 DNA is TGCGCCAGCACATCACTTAAGGGGGTTGGCTACACCTTC.

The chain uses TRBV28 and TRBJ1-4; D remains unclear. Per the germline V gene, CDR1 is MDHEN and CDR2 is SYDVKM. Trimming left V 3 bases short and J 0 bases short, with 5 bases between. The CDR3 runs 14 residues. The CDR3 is CASSLAATNEKLFF. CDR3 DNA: TGTGCCAGCAGTTTGGCTGCAACTAATGAAAAACTGTTTTTT.

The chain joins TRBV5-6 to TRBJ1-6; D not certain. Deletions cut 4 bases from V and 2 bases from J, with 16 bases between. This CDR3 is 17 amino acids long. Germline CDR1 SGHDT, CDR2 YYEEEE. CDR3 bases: TGTGCCAGCAGCCTCCGGGCCAGAGGGACCTATAATTCACCCCTCCACTTT. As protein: CASSLRARGTYNSPLHF.

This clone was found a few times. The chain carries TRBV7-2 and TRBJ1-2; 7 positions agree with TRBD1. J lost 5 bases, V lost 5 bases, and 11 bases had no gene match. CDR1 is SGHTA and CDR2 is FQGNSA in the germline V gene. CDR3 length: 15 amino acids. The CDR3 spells CASSDKGGGIYGYTF. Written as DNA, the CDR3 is TGTGCCAGCAGCGACAAAGGGGGCGGGATTTATGGCTACACCTTC.

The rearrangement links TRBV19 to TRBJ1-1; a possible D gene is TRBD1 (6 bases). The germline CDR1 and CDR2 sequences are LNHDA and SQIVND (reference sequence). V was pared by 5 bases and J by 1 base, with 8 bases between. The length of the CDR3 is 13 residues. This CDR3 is CASSDRRNTEAFF. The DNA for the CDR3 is TGTGCCAGTAGTGACAGGCGGAACACTGAAGCTTTCTTT.

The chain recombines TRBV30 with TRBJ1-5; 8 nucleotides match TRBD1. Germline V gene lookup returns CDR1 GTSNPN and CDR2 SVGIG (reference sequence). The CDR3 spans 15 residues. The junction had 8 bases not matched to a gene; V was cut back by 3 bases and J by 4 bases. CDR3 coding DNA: TGTGCCTGGAGCGCGGGACAGGCCGCTAATCAGCCCCAGCATTTT. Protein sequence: CAWSAGQAANQPQHF.

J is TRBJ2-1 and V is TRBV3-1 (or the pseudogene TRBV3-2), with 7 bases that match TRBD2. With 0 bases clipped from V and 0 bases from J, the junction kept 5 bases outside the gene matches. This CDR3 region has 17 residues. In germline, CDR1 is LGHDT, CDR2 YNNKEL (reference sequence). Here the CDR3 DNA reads TGTGCCAGCAGCCAAGATCTCACGGGAGGCTCCTACAATGAGCAGTTCTTC. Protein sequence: CASSQDLTGGSYNEQFF.

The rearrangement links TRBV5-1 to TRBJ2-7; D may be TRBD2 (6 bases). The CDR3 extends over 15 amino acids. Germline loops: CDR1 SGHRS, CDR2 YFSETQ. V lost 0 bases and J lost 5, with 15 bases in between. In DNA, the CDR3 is TGCGCCAGCAGCTTGGAAGGCGGGAAATGGCACGAGCAGTACTTC. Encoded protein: CASSLEGGKWHEQYF.

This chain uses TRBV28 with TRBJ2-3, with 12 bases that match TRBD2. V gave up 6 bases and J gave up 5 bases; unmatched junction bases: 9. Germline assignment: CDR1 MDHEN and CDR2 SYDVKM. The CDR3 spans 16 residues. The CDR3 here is CASSRRLAGARDTQYF. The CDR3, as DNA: TGTGCCAGCAGCCGCAGACTAGCGGGAGCGCGAGATACGCAGTATTTT.

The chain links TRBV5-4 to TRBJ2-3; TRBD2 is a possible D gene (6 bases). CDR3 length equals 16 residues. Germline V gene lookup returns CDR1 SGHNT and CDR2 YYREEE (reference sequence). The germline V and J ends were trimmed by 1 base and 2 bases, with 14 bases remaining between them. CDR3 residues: CASSLYIAANTDTQYF. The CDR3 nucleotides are TGTGCCAGCAGCTTGTATATAGCGGCAAACACAGATACGCAGTATTTT.

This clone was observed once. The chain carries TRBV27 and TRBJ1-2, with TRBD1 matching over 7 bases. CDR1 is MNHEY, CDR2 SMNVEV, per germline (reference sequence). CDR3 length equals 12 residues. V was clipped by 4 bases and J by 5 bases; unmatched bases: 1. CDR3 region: CASSSQGYGYTF. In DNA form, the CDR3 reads TGTGCCAGCAGTTCACAGGGGTATGGCTACACCTTC.

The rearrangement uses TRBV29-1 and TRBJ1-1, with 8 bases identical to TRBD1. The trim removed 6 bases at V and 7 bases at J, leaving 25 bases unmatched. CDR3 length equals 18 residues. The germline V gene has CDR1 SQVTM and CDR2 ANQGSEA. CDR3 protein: CSVTIMAPRDRRGIEAFF. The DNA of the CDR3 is TGCAGCGTCACGATAATGGCCCCTCGGGACAGGCGGGGGATTGAAGCTTTCTTT.

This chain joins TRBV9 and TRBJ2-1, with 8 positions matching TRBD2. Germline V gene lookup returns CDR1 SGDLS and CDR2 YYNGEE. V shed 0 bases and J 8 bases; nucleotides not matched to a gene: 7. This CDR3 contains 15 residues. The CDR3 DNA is TGTGCCAGCAGCGTAGATGGCGGGAGGATGCATGAGCAGTTCTTC. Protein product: CASSVDGGRMHEQFF.

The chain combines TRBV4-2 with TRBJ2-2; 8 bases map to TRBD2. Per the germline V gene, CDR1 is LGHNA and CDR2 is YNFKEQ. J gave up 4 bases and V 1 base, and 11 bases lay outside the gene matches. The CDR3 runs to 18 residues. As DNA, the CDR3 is TGTGCCAGCAGCCAAGGGGCTCAAGCGGGAGTGCGCACCGGGGAGCTGTTTTTT. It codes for CASSQGAQAGVRTGELFF.

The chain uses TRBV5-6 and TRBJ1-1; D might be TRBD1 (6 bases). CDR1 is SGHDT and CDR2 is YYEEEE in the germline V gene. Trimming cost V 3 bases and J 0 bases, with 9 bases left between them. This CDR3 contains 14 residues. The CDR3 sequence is CASSSDRLNTEAFF. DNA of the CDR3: TGTGCCAGCAGCTCGGACAGATTGAACACTGAAGCTTTCTTT.

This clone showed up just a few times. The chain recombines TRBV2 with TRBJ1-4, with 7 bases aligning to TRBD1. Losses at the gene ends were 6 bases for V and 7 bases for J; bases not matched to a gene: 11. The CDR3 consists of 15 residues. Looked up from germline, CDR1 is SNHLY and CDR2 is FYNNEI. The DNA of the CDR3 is TGTGCCAGCAGCGGCTCGGGACAGTTGAGTGAAAAACTGTTTTTT. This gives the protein CASSGSGQLSEKLFF.

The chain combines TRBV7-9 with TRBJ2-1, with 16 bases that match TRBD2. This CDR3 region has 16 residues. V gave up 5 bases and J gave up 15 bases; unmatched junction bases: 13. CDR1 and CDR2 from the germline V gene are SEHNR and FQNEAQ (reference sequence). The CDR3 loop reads CASSPSPGLAGGPAFF. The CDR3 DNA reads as TGTGCCAGCAGCCCATCACCGGGACTAGCGGGAGGGCCAGCGTTCTTC.

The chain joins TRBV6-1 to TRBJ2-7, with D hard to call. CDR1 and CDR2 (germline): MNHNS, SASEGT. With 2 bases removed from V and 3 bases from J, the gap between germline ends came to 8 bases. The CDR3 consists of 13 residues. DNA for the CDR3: TGTGCCAGCAGTGAATCGGTATTCTACGAGCAGTACTTC. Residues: CASSESVFYEQYF.

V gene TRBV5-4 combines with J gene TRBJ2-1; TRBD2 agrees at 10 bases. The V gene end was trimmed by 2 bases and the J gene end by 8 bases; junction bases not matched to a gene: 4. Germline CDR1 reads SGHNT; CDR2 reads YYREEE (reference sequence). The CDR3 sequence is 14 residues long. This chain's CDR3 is CASSLKREGYEQFF. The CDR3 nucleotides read TGTGCCAGCAGCTTAAAGCGGGAGGGCTATGAGCAGTTCTTC.

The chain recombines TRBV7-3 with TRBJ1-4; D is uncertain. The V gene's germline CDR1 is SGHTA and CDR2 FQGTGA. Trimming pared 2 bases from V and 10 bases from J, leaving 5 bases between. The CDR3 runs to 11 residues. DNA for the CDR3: TGTGCCAGCAGCTTATCCGGAAAACTGTTTTTT. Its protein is CASSLSGKLFF.

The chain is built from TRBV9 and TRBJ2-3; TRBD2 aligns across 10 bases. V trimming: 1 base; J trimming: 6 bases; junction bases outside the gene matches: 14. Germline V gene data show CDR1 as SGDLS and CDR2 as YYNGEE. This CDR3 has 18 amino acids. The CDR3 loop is CASSVSSGSVGFWDTQYF. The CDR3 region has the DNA TGTGCCAGCAGCGTATCTAGCGGGAGCGTGGGGTTTTGGGATACGCAGTATTTT.